This T cell receptor (beta chain) was found in a study of CD8 T cells in ankylosing spondylitis. Findings of the study overall: Reports say disease-linked clones showed up significantly more in matched ankylosing spondylitis synovial fluid. Both synovial fluid and blood in reactive arthritis had previously been reported to carry some motif variants. A motif in TCR beta, a set of roughly eight highly homologous variants, appeared characteristic of ankylosing spondylitis blood.

As the method for making TCR beta libraries, quantitative 5'-RACE with molecular barcodes was used. TCRdb recomputed calls from the 5' RACE reads with MiXCR, one row per CDR3 protein. This sample has 150,000 to 200,000 distinct CDR3 sequences; 10% to 15% occur once, and the top ten carry approximately 10%. This clonotype occurred a few times. The antigen is undetermined. The CDR3 spans 18 residues. CDR1 SGHVS and CDR2 FQNEAQ come from the germline V gene. After removal of 1 base from V and 4 bases from J, the junction contained 10 bases not matched to a gene. The sample consisted of blood, either unsorted or a sorted T cell fraction (not recorded which). The genes are TRBV7-8 and TRBJ2-5, with 12 bases that match TRBD2. The TCR sequence derives from a female donor with ankylosing spondylitis or in good health (not recorded which). Written as DNA, the CDR3 is TGTGCCAGCAGCTTAGGGAAGACTAGCGGGAGAAGAAGAGAGACCCAGTACTTC. As protein: CASSLGKTSGRRRETQYF.